The source of this T cell receptor beta chain is a study of vaccination effects on CD4 cells after COVID-19. Between days 10 and 11 of culture, CD4+ T cells were separated out. This individual contracted SARS-CoV-2 between March and December 2020, as verified by PCR. The vaccine given was either BNT162b2 or mRNA-1273, in two doses. Trimming shortened V by 4 bases and J by 1 base, and 13 bases separated the two germline ends. Germline V gene lookup returns CDR1 MNHEY and CDR2 SMNVEV (reference sequence). The CDR3 extends over 15 amino acids. Libraries were prepared by immunoSEQ multiplex PCR; TCRdb keeps only in-frame clonotypes and omits some of them. The data hold roughly 35,000 clones, with 75% observed a single time. As regards this clone: Its target is not known.

The V call is TRBV27, the J call TRBJ1-1; D unresolved. The TCR was taken from a human donor who had a prior SARS-CoV-2 infection. The material sequenced was CD4+ T cells from PBMCs cultured without peptide, taken after COVID-19 vaccination. The CDR3 sequence is CASSWQARGNTEAFF. In DNA form, the CDR3 reads TGTGCCAGCAGTTGGCAGGCCCGGGGGAACACTGAAGCTTTCTTT.